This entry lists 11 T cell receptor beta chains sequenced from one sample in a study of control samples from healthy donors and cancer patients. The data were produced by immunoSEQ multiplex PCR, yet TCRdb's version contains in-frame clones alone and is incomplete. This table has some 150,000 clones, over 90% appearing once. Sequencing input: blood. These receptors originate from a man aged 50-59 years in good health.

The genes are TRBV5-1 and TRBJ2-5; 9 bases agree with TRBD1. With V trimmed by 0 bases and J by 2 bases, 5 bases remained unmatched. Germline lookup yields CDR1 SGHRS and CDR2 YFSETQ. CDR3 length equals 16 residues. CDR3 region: CASSLVGGTGQETQYF. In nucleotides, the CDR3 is TGCGCCAGCAGCTTGGTTGGGGGGACAGGGCAAGAGACCCAGTACTTC.

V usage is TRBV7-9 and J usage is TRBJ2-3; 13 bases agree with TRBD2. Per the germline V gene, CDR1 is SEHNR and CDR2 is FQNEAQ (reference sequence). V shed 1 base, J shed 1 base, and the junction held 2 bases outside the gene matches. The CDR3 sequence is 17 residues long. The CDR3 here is CASSLGTSGRGTDTQYF. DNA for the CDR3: TGTGCCAGCAGCTTAGGGACTAGCGGGAGAGGCACAGATACGCAGTATTTT.

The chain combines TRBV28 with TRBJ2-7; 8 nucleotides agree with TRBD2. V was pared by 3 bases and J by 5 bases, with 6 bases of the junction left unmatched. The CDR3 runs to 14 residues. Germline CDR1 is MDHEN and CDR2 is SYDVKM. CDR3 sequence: CASSFGGGGNEQYF. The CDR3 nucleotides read TGTGCCAGCAGTTTCGGGGGGGGCGGCAACGAGCAGTACTTC.

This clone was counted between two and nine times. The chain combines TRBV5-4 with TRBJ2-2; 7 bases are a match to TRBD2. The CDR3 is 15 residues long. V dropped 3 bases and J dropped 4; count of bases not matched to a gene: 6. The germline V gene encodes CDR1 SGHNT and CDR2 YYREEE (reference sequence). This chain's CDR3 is CASSSSSGATGELFF. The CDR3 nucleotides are TGTGCCAGCAGCTCATCTAGCGGAGCCACCGGGGAGCTGTTTTTT.

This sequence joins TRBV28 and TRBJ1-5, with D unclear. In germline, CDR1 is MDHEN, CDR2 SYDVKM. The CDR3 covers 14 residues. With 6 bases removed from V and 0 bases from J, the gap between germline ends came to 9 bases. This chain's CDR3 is CASRPEHSNQPQHF. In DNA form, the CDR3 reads TGTGCCAGCAGGCCCGAACATAGCAATCAGCCCCAGCATTTT.

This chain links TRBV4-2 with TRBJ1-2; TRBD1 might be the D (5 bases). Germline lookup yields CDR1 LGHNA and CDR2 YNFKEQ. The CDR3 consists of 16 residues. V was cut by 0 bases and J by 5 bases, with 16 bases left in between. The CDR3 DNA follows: TGTGCCAGCAGCCAAGATCAATGGGGGGAGGAGTATGGCTACACCTTC. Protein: CASSQDQWGEEYGYTF.

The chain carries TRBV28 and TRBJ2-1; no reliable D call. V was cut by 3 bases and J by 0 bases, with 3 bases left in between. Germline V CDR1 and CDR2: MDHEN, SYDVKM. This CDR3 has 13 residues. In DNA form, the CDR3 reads TGTGCCAGCAGTTTCCTCTCCTACAATGAGCAGTTCTTC. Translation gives CASSFLSYNEQFF.

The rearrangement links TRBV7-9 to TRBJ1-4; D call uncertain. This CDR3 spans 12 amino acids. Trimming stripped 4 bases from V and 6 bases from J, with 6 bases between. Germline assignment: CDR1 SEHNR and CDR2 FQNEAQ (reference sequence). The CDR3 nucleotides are TGTGCCAGCAGCTCTCCGGATGAAAAACTGTTTTTT. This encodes CASSSPDEKLFF.

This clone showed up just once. DNA for the CDR3: TGTGCCACCAGTGATCTACAGGGGTTCGGGGAGCTGTTTTTT. Amino acid sequence: CATSDLQGFGELFF. The chain couples TRBV24-1 to TRBJ2-2, with TRBD1 matching 7 bases. This CDR3 region has 14 residues. J lost 7 bases, V lost 3 bases, and 4 bases had no gene match. Germline assignment: CDR1 KGHDR and CDR2 SFDVKD.

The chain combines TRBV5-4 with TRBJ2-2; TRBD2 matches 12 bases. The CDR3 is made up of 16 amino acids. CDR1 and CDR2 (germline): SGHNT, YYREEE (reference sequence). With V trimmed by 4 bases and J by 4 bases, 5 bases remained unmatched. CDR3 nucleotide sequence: TGTGCCAGCAGCCTCACTAGCGGGAGGCTCACCGGGGAGCTGTTTTTT. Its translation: CASSLTSGRLTGELFF.

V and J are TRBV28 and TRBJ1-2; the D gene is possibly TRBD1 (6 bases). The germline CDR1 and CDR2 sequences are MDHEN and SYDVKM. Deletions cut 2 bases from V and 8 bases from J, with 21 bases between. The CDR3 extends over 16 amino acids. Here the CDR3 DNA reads TGTGCCAGCAGTTTAGGGGGGGCAGGGCCCCCTCGAGGCTACACCTTC. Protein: CASSLGGAGPPRGYTF.